The clone carrying this T cell receptor beta chain has a handful of counts. Both TCRalpha and TCRbeta chains were reverse transcribed with V-gene-specific primers. The PCR that amplified TCRs ran for about 20 cycles, relying on a constant-region primer and a V-primer adapter. One entry per CDR3 protein, called by TCRdb with MiXCR from the reads. The sample holds fewer than 8,500 distinct CDR3 sequences, approximately 57% seen once. The CDR3 contains 15 residues. V was clipped by 5 bases and J by 5 bases; unmatched bases: 11. Per germline, CDR1 SGHKS and CDR2 YYEKEE (reference sequence). This sample is drawn from a study of low-dose radiotherapy and immunotherapy resistance in tumors.

The genes are TRBV5-5 and TRBJ2-3, with 7 nucleotides matching TRBD2. The origin of this receptor is a human donor with advanced metastatic prostate, ovarian, gallbladder or colorectal cancer (not recorded which). This table probably holds off-target reads from a library built for another chain. This CDR3 reads CASRWGGSVGDTQYF. The CDR3 nucleotides read TGTGCCAGCAGATGGGGGGGTTCCGTAGGAGATACGCAGTATTTT. Based on the CDR3 plus reference TRBV5-5 and TRBJ2-3, the full variable domain is DAGVTQSPTHLIKTRGQQVTLRCSPISGHKSVSWYQQVLGQGPQFIFQYYEKEERGRGNFPDRFSARQFPNYSSELNVNALLLGDSALYLCASRWGGSVGDTQYFGPGTRLTVL.